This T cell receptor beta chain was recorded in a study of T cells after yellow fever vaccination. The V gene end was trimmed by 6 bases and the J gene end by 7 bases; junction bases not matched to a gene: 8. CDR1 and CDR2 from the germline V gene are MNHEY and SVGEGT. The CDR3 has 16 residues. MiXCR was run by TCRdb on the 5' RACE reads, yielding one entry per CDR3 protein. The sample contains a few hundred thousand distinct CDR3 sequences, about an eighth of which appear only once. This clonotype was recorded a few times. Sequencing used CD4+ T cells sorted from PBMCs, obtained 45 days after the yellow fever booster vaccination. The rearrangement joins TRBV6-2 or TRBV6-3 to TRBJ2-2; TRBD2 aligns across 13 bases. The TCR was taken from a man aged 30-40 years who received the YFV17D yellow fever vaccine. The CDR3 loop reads CASSLGLAGVIGELFF. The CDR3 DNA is TGTGCCAGCAGCCTTGGACTAGCGGGAGTAATCGGGGAGCTGTTTTTT.